The 8 T cell receptor beta chains presented below share a single source sample, sequenced in a study of beta chain features in type 1 diabetes. The whole isolated RNA underwent reverse transcription, so sequencing captured expressed TCRB transcripts. Generated by immunoSEQ multiplex PCR, the TCRdb table keeps only in-frame clones and is missing some. Here the sample spans over 150,000 clones, around an eighth being singletons. Sequencing was performed on central memory CD4+ T cells from blood. These receptors came from a woman aged 18-35 years in good health.

A few counts support this clone. The chain couples TRBV5-8 to TRBJ1-3, with TRBD1 identical over 7 bases. V lost 3 bases, J lost 2 bases, and 8 bases stayed unmatched. The CDR3 runs to 16 residues. Germline V gives CDR1 SGHTS, CDR2 YDEGEE. CDR3 amino acids: CASSSRDSFAGNTIYF. Written as DNA, the CDR3 is TGTGCCAGCAGCTCCCGGGACAGCTTTGCTGGAAACACCATATATTTT. The whole variable domain, remainder taken from reference TRBV5-8 and TRBJ1-3, is EAGVTQSPTHLIKTRGQQATLRCSPISGHTSVYWYQQALGLGLQFLLWYDEGEERNRGNFPPRFSGRQFPNYSSELNVNALELEDSALYLCASSSRDSFAGNTIYFGEGSWLTVV.

The rearrangement joins TRBV6-1 to TRBJ2-7; TRBD1 might be the D (5 bases). The V gene lost 11 bases and the J gene lost 0 bases, with 11 bases spanning the gap. Looked up from germline, CDR1 is MNHNS and CDR2 is SASEGT. The CDR3 consists of 12 residues. The chain's CDR3 is CALQAGSYEQYF. The DNA for the CDR3 is TGTGCCCTACAGGCAGGCTCCTACGAGCAGTACTTC.

The CDR3 nucleotides are TGCAGCGTTAAGCCTAGCGGGTTCAATGAGCAGTTCTTC. Amino acids: CSVKPSGFNEQFF. This rearrangement joins TRBV29-1 to TRBJ2-1; TRBD2 matches 8 bases. Germline CDR1 is SQVTM and CDR2 is ANQGSEA. J was trimmed by 6 bases and V by 5 bases; bases with no gene match: 6. The CDR3 runs 13 residues.

The chain recombines TRBV30 with TRBJ2-1; 12 bases agree with TRBD2. CDR1 GTSNPN and CDR2 SVGIG come from the germline V gene (reference sequence). CDR3 size: 14 residues. V trimming: 0 bases; J trimming: 14 bases; junction bases outside the gene matches: 8. The CDR3 loop reads CAWSVRTSGTRKFF. In nucleotides, the CDR3 is TGTGCCTGGAGTGTAAGGACTAGCGGGACGAGAAAGTTCTTC.

The CDR3, as DNA: TGTGCCAGCAGCTTAGTAGAACAGCTCTATGGCTACACCTTC. Translated: CASSLVEQLYGYTF. The chain combines TRBV7-9 with TRBJ1-2; D is unresolved. The CDR3 has 14 amino acids. Trimming pared 1 base from V and 4 bases from J, leaving 10 bases between. Germline V lookup: CDR1 SEHNR, CDR2 FQNEAQ (reference sequence).

There are a few counts of this clone. J is TRBJ1-2 and V is TRBV5-6; tentatively, D is TRBD1 (5 bases). Germline assignment: CDR1 SGHDT and CDR2 YYEEEE. Trimming shortened V by 0 bases and J by 4 bases, and 7 bases separated the two germline ends. This CDR3 has 13 amino acids. DNA of the CDR3: TGTGCCAGCAGCTTGGTTGACAGCTATGGCTACACCTTC. It is translated as CASSLVDSYGYTF.

This clone showed up just a few times. The V gene is TRBV4-1, the J gene TRBJ1-1, with 9 nucleotides matching TRBD1. CDR3 size: 13 residues. V trimming: 1 base; J trimming: 8 bases; junction bases outside the gene matches: 2. From germline, CDR1 is MGHRA and CDR2 YSYEKL. The DNA for the CDR3 is TGCGCCAGCAGCCAAGCGACAGGGGGGGAAGCTTTCTTT. Translated, it gives CASSQATGGEAFF.

This clone turned up a few times. The rearrangement links TRBV28 to TRBJ2-4; D unresolved. Trimming stripped 8 bases from V and 0 bases from J, with 11 bases between. Germline lookup yields CDR1 MDHEN and CDR2 SYDVKM. The CDR3 runs to 14 residues. CDR3 sequence (DNA): TGTGCCAGCCGCCCCCTACTAGCCAAAAACATTCAGTACTTC. Protein sequence: CASRPLLAKNIQYF.